The present T cell receptor (beta chain) was sequenced within a study of OX40 agonist ivuxolimab in advanced cancers. Study at large: The patients' treatment was ivuxolimab, an agonistic anti-OX40 (CD134) antibody. Prior therapy, whether anti-PD-1, anti-PD-L1 or anti-CTLA-4, was allowed, and under 50% had some.

TCRdb's copy holds only in-frame clones and misses some; the assay was immunoSEQ multiplex PCR. The table has tens of thousands of clones, around 90% seen once. Germline values: CDR1 SGHRS, CDR2 YFSETQ. The germline V and J ends were trimmed by 4 bases and 1 base, with 5 bases remaining between them. The CDR3 totals 13 residues. The origin of this receptor is an adult with an advanced solid tumor such as melanoma, head and neck, liver or kidney cancer. The chain uses TRBV5-1 and TRBJ2-2, with D unresolved. Sample: CD4+ or CD8+ T cells sorted from blood, taken in a trial of the OX40 agonist ivuxolimab. DNA of the CDR3: TGCGCCAGCAGCCTCGTGAACACCGGGGAGCTGTTTTTT. It translates to CASSLVNTGELFF.